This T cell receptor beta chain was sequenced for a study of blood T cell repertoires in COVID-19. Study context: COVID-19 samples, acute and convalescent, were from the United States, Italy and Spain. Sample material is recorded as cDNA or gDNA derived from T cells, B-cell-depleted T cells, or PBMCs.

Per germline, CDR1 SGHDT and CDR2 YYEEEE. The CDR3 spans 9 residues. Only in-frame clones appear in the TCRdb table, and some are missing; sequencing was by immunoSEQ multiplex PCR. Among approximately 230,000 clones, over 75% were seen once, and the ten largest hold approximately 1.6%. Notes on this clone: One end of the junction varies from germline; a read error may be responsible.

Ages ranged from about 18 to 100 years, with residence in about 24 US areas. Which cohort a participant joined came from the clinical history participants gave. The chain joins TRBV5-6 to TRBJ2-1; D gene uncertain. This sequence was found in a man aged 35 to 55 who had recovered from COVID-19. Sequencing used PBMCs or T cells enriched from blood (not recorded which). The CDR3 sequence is CASTSKPLF. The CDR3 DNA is TGTGCCAGCACCTCGAAGCCGCTCTTC.